This T cell receptor (beta chain) was sequenced during a study of T-cell memory formation after mild COVID-19. J was trimmed by 9 bases and V by 6 bases; bases with no gene match: 4. CDR3 length: 13 amino acids. Germline lookup yields CDR1 MNHEY and CDR2 SVGAGI. This clonotype was seen only a few times. TCRdb processed the 5' RACE reads anew with MiXCR; each CDR3 protein has one entry. The sample lists around 320,000 distinct CDR3 sequences; approximately 14% were seen once. The chain links TRBV6-5 to TRBJ1-6; 8 bases are shared with TRBD1. The sequenced sample consisted of PBMCs or a T cell subset sorted from them (not recorded which). This clonotype was sampled from a man aged 18 to 35 who had mild COVID-19 (a few samples of this study predate the infection). Cell type and time point are not known. The CDR3 DNA follows: TGTGCCAGCAGACCGACAGGGGTTTCACCCCTCCACTTT. It translates to CASRPTGVSPLHF.